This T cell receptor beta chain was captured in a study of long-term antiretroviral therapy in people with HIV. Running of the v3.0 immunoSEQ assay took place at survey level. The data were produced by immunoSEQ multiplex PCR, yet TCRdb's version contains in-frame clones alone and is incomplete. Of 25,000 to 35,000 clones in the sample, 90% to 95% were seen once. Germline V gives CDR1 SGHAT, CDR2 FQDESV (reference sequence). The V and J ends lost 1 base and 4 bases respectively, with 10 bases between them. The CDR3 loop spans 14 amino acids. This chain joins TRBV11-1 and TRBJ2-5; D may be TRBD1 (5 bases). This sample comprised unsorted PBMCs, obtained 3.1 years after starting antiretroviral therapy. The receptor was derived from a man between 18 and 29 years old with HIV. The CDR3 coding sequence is TGTGCCAGCAGCTTAGGACAAGGGGCAGAGACCCAGTACTTC. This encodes CASSLGQGAETQYF.